This TCR beta chain was sequenced for a study of tumor-infiltrating lymphocytes in primary liver carcinoma. Across the whole study: Men and women, 30 to 69 years of age, made up the patients.

With respect to this clonotype: Its antigen remains unknown.

Total RNA and DNA came together from 20-30 mg of bulk tissue without cell sorting. Every tumor sample held more than 80% viable tumor cells. The template, about 550 ng total RNA, yielded TCR beta cDNA made with a constant-region primer. Construction of TCR beta libraries relied on three successive nested multiplex PCR rounds employing slightly modified ARM-PCR. In the first two PCR rounds, TRBV1-TRBV30 forward primers were paired with a C-beta reverse primer, and each round lasted roughly 10 cycles. In TCRdb, the multiplex PCR reads were re-called with MiXCR into one record per CDR3 protein. The sample lists some 180,000 distinct CDR3 sequences, around four fifths occurring once. Whole-study results and caveats: Tumors had a significantly higher top-250-clone fraction than blood (p = 0.039). Pairs comparing tumor with adjacent tissue or blood overlapped less than pairs drawn from tumor regions.

V was clipped by 6 bases and J by 8 bases, with 12 bases between them. From germline, CDR1 is MNHNS and CDR2 SASEGT. The CDR3 contains 12 residues. The source is a man aged 35 to 55 with primary liver carcinoma and hepatitis B virus infection. This chain joins TRBV6-1 and TRBJ2-3, with D perhaps matching TRBD1 (5 bases). The sample taken for sequencing was tumor tissue from primary liver carcinoma. CDR3 in DNA: TGTGCCAGCAGCCCAACAGGAGTTACGCAGTATTTT. As protein: CASSPTGVTQYF.